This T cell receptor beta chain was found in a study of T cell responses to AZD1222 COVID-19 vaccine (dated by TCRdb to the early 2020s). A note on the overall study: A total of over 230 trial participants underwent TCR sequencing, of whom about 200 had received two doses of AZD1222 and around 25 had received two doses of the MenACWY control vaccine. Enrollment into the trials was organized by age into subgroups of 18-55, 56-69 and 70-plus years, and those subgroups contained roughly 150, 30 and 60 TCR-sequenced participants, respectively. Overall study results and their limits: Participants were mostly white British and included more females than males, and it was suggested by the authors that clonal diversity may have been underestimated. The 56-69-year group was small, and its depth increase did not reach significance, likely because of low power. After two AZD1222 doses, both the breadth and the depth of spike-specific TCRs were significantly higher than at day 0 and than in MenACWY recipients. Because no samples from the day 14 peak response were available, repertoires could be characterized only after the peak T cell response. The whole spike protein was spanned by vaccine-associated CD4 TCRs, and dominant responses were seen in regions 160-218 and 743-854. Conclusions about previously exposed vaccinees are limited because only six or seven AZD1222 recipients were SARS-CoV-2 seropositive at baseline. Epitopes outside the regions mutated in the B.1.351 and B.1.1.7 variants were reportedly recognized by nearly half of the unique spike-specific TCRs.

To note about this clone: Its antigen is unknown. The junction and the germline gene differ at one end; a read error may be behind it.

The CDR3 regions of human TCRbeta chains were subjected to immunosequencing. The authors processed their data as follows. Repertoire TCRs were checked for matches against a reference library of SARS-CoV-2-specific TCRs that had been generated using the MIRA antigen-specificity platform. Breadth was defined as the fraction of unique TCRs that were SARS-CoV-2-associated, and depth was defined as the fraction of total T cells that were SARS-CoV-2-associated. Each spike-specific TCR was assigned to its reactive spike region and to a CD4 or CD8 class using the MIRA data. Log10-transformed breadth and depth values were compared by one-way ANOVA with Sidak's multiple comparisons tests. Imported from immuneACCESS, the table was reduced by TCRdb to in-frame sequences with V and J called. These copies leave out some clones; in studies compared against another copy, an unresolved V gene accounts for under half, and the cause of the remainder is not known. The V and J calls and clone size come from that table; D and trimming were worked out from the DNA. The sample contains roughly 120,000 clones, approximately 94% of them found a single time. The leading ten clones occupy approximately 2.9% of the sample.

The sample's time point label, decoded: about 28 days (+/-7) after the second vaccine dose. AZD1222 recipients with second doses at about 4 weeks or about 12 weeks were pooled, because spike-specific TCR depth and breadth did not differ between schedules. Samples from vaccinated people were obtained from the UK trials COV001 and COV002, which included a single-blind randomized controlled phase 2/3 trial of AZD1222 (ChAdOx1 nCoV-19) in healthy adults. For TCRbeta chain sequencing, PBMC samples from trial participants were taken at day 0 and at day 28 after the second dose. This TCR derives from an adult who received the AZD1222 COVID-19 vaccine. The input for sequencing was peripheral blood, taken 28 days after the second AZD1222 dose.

CDR3 protein: CATSGGSSYNEQFF. The sequenced DNA: TGTGCCACCAGCGGGGGGTCGTCCTACAATGAGCAGTTCTTC. The chain is assembled from TRBV11-1 and TRBJ2-1; 9 nucleotides in the junction match TRBD2. Sequences SGHAT (CDR1) and FQDESV (CDR2) are obtained from the germline V gene (reference sequence). The CDR3 contains 14 residues, cysteine and phenylalanine counted. Here the CDR3 DNA is all that survives: 42 bases in frame from base 1. Reference TRBV11-1 and TRBJ2-1 proteins supply the regions before and after the CDR3; the full variable domain is: EAEVAQSPRYKITEKSQAVAFWCDPISGHATLYWYRQILGQGPELLVQFQDESVVDDSQLPKDRFSAERLKGVDSTLKIQPAELGDSAMYLCATSGGSSYNEQFFGPGTRLTVL.